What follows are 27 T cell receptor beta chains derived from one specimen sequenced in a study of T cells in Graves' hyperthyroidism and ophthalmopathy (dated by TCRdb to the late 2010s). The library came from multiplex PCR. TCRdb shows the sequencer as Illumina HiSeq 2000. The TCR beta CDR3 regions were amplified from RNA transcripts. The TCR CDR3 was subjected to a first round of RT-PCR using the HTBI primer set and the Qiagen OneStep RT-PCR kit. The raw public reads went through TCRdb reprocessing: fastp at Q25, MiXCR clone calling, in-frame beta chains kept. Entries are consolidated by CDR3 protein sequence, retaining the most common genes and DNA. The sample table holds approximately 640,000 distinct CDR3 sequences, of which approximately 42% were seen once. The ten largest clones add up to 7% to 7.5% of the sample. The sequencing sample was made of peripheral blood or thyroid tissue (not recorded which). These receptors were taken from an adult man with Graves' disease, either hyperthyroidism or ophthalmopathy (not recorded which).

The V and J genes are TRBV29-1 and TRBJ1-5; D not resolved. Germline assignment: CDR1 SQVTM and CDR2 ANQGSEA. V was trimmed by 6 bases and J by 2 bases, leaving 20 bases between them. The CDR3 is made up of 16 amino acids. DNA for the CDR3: TGCAGCGTCGCGAGATCGAGGGTAATGGGCAATCAGCCCCAGCATTTT. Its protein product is CSVARSRVMGNQPQHF.

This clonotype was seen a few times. CDR3 sequence: CASSGWGSSYEQYF. CDR3 bases: TGTGCCAGCAGTGGCTGGGGGTCTTCCTACGAGCAGTACTTC. V usage is TRBV6-6 and J usage is TRBJ2-7; D may correspond to TRBD1 or TRBD2 (5 bases each). The CDR3 has 14 residues. Germline V gives CDR1 MNHNY, CDR2 SVGAGI (reference sequence). V lost 5 bases and J 1 base, leaving 12 bases between the germline ends.

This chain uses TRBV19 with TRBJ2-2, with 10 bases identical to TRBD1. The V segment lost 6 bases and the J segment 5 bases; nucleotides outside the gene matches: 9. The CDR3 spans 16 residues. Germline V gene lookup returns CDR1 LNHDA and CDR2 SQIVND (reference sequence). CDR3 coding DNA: TGTGCCAGTAGCACCGGGACAGGGGCAGGTACCGGGGAGCTGTTTTTT. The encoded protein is CASSTGTGAGTGELFF.

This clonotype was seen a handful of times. The CDR3 sequence: CASSLVWGAGNTIYF. CDR3 DNA sequence: TGTGCCAGCAGCTTAGTCTGGGGGGCCGGAAACACCATATATTTT. The chain combines TRBV7-8 with TRBJ1-3; D is perhaps TRBD1 (6 bases). Between the trimmed V and J ends, which lost 1 base and 4 bases, there was a span of 11 bases. Germline assignment: CDR1 SGHVS and CDR2 FQNEAQ. The CDR3 runs to 15 residues.

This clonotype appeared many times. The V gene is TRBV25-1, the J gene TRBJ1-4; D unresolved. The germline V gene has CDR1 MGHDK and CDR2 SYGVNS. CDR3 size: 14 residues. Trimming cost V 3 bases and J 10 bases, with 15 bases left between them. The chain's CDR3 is CASSESGGSGKLFF. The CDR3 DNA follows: TGTGCCAGCAGTGAGTCGGGAGGGAGCGGAAAACTGTTTTTT.

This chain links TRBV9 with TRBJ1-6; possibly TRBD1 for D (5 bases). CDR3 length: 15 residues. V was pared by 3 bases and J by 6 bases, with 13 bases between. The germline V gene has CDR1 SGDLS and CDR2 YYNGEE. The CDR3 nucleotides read TGTGCCAGCAGCGCGCAGGGAGAGACTAATTCACCCCTCCACTTT. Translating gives CASSAQGETNSPLHF.

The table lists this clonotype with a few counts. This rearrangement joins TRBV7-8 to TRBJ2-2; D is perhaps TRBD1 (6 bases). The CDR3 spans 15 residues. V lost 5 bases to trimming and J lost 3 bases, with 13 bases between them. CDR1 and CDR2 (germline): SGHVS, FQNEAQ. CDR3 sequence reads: CASSPRGADTGELFF. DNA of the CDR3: TGTGCCAGCAGCCCCAGGGGCGCTGACACCGGGGAGCTGTTTTTT.

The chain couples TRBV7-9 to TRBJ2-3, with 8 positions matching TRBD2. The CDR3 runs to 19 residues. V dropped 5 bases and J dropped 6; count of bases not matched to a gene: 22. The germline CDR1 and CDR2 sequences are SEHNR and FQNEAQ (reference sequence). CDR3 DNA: TGTGCCAGCAGCCGATACTTAGGGGCCAGCGGGAGTCTAGGGGATACGCAGTATTTT. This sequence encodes CASSRYLGASGSLGDTQYF.

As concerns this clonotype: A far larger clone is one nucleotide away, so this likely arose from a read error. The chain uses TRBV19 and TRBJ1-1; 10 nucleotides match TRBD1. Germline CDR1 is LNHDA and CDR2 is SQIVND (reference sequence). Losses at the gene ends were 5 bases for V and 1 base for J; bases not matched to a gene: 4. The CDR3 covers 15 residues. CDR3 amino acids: CASSLGQGTNTEAFF. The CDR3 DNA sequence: TGTGCCAGTAGTCTGGGACAGGGGACGAACACTGAAGCTTTCTTT.

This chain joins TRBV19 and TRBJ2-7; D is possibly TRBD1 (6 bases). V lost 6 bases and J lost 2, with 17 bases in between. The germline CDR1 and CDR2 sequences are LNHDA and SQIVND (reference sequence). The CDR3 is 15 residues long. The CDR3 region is CASRDKLDSPYEQYF. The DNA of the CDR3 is TGTGCCAGTAGGGACAAACTGGACAGCCCCTACGAGCAGTACTTC.

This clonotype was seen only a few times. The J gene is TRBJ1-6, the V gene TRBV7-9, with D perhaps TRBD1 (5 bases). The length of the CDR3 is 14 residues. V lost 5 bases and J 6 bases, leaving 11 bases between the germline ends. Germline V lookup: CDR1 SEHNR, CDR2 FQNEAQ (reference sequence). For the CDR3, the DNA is TGTGCCAGCAGCCGTGCGGGGGTTAATTCACCCCTCCACTTT. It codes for CASSRAGVNSPLHF.

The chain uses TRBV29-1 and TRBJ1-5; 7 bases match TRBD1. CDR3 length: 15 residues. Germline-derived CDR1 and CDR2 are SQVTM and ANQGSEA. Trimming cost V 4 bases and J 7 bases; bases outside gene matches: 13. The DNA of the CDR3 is TGCAGCGTTGGCCGCGACAGGGTGGGCGAGCAGCCCCAGCATTTT. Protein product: CSVGRDRVGEQPQHF.

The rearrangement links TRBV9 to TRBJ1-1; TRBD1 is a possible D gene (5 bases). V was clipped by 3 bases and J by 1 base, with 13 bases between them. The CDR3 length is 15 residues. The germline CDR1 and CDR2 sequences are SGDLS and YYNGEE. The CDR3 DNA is TGTGCCAGCAGCGCATCAGGGTTTACGAACACTGAAGCTTTCTTT. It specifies CASSASGFTNTEAFF. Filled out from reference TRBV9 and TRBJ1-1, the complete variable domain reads DSGVTQTPKHLITATGQRVTLRCSPRSGDLSVYWYQQSLDQGLQFLIQYYNGEERAKGNILERFSAQQFPDLHSELNLSSLELGDSALYFCASSASGFTNTEAFFGQGTRLTVV.

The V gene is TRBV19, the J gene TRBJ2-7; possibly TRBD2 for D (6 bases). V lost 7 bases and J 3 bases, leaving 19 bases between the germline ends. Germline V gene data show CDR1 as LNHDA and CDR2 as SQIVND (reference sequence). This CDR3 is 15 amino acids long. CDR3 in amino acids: CASKWGTEDGYEQYF. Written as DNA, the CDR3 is TGTGCCAGTAAATGGGGGACTGAAGACGGCTACGAGCAGTACTTC.

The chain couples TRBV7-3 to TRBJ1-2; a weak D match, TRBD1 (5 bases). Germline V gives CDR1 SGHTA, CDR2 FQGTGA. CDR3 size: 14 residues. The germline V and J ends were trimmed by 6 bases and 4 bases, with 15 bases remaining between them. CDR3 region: CASSADSGGYGYTF. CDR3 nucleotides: TGTGCCAGCAGTGCCGACTCGGGGGGCTATGGCTACACCTTC.

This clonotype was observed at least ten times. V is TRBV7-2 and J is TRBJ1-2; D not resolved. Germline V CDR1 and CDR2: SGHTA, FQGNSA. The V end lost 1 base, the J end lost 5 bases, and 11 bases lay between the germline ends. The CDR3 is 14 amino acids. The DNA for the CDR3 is TGTGCCAGCAGCTTAGATGCGATTGTTTATGGCTACACCTTC. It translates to CASSLDAIVYGYTF.

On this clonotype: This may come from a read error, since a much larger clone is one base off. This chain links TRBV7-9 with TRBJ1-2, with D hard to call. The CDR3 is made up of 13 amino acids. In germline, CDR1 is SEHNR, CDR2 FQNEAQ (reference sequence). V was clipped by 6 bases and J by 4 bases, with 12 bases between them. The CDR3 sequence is CASSESESYGYTF. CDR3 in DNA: TGTGCCAGCAGTGAAAGTGAGAGCTATGGCTACACCTTC.

In nucleotides, the CDR3 is TGTGCCAGCAGTGAAGGACGGCGATCAAATCAGCCCCAGCATTTT. Translated: CASSEGRRSNQPQHF. The chain carries TRBV9 and TRBJ1-5; D call uncertain. The CDR3 loop spans 15 amino acids. Germline V gene sequence: CDR1 SGDLS, CDR2 YYNGEE. V lost 5 bases to trimming and J lost 4 bases, with 16 bases between them.

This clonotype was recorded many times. CDR3 nucleotide sequence: TGTGCCAGCAGCCCAGCGGGAACTGAGACCCAGTACTTC. This codes for CASSPAGTETQYF. This chain joins TRBV7-2 and TRBJ2-5; 7 bases are a match to TRBD2. The V segment lost 5 bases and the J segment 5 bases; nucleotides outside the gene matches: 5. Germline values: CDR1 SGHTA, CDR2 FQGNSA. The CDR3 loop spans 13 amino acids.

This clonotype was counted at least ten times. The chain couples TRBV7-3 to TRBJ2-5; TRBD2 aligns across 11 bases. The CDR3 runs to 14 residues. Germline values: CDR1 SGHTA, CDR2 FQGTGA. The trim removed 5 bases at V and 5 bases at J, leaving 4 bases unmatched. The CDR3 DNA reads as TGTGCCAGCAGCCTTAGCGGGGGGGAGGAGACCCAGTACTTC. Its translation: CASSLSGGEETQYF.

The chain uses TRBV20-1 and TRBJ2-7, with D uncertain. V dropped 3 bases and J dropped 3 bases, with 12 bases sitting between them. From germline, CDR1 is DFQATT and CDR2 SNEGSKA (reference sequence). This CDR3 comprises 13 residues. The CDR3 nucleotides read TGCAGTGCTAGTCGGGTGCCGGGCTACGAGCAGTACTTC. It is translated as CSASRVPGYEQYF.

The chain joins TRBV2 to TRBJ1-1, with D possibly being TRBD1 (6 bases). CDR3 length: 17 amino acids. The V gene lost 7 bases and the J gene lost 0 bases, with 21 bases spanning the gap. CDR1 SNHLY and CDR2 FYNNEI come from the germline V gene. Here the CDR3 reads CASNLETGGFMNTEAFF. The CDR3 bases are TGTGCCAGCAACCTCGAGACAGGTGGATTCATGAACACTGAAGCTTTCTTT.

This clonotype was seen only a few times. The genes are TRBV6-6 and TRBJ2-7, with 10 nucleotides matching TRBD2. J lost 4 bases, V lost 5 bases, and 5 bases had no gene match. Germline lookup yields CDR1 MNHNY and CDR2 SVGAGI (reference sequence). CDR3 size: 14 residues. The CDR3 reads CASSTSGGAYEQYF. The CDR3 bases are TGTGCCAGCAGTACAAGCGGGGGGGCGTACGAGCAGTACTTC.

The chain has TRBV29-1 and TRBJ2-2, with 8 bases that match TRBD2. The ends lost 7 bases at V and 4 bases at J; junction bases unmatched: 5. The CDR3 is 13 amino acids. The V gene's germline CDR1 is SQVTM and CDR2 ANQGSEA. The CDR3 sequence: CSAGTSATGELFF. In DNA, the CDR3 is TGCAGCGCCGGGACTAGTGCCACCGGGGAGCTGTTTTTT.

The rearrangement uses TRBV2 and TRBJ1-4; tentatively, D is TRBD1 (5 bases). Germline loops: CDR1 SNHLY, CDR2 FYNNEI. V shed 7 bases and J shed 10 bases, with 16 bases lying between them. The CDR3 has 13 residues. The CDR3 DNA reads TGTGCCAGCAACCAGGGTATGGGGGGAAAACTGTTTTTT. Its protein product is CASNQGMGGKLFF.

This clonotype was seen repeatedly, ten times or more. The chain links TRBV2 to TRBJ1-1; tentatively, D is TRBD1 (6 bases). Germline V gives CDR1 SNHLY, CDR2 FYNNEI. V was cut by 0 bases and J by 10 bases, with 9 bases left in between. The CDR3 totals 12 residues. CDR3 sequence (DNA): TGTGCCAGCAGTGAAGCGGGAGGGGGAGCTTTCTTT. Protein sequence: CASSEAGGGAFF.

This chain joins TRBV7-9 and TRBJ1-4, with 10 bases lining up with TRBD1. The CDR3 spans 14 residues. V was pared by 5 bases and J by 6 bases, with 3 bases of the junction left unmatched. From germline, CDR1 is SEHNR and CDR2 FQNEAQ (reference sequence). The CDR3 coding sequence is TGTGCCAGCAGCCCGGACAGGGGGGATGAAAAACTGTTTTTT. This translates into CASSPDRGDEKLFF.